The clone carrying this T cell receptor beta chain was seen a handful of times. Its target is not known. The sample is drawn from a study of shared clonotypes between healthy human individuals. The wider study: Donors, aged 18 to 49, were two women and a few men.

The CDR3 is made up of 14 amino acids. The V end lost 7 bases, the J end lost 7 bases, and 16 bases lay between the germline ends. The germline V gene has CDR1 MDHEN and CDR2 SYDVKM. Whole-study results and caveats: On the whole, naive subsets had larger estimated richness than memory subsets had. Donor clonotype sharing was expected to depend on sequencing depth.

Profiled with immunoSEQ multiplex PCR; TCRdb holds only in-frame clones, not every one. The sample holds roughly 2.2 million clones, roughly 90% seen once. The split of CD4+ cells yielded CD45RA+ naive and CD45RA-negative memory subsets. Material for sequencing was naive CD4+ T cells from PBMCs. Subset given: CD45RA+ positively selected. This receptor was identified in a young man in good health. Some clones in this sample may be carry-over from other donors' samples. The chain employs TRBV28 and TRBJ1-4; tentatively, D is TRBD1 (5 bases). CDR3 residues: CASISGQGPEKLFF. In DNA form, the CDR3 reads TGTGCCAGCATCTCGGGCCAGGGACCTGAAAAACTGTTTTTT. The full variable domain, with the rest looked up from reference TRBV28 and TRBJ1-4, is DVKVTQSSRYLVKRTGEKVFLECVQDMDHENMFWYRQDPGLGLRLIYFSYDVKMKEKGDIPEGYSVSREKKERFSLILESASTNQTSMYLCASISGQGPEKLFFGSGTQLSVL.